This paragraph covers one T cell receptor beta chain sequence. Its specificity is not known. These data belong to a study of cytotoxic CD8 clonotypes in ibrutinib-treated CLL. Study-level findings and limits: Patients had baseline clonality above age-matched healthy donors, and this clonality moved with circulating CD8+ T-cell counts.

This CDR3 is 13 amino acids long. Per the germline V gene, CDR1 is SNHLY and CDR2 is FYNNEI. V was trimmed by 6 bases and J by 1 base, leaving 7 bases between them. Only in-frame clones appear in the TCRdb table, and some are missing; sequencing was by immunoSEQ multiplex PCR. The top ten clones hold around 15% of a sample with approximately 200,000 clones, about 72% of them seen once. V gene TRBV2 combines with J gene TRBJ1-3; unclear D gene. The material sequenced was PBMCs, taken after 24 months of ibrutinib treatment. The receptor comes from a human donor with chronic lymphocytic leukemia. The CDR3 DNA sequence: TGTGCCAGCAGCCAAGATTCTGGAAACACCATATATTTT. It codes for CASSQDSGNTIYF.